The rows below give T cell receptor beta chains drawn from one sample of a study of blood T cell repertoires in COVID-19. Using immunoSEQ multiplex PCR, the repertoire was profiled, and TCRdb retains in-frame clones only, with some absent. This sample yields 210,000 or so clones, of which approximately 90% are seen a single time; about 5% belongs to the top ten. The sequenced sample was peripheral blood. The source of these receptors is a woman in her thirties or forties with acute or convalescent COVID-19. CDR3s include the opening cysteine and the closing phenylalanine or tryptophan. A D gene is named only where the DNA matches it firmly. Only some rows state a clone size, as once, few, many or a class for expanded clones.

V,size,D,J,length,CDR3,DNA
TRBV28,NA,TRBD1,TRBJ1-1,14,CASSLGGQGAEAFF,TGTGCCAGCAGCCTTGGGGGACAGGGGGCAGAAGCTTTCTTT
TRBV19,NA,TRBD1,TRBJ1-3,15,CASTGGRSPGNTIYF,TGTGCCAGCACAGGGGGACGAAGCCCTGGAAACACCATATATTTT
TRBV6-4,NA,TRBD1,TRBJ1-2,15,CASRDAGTANYGYTF,TGTGCCAGCAGAGACGCTGGGACAGCTAACTATGGCTACACCTTC
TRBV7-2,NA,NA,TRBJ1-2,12,CASERGGSGYTF,TGTGCCAGCGAGAGGGGAGGGTCTGGCTACACCTTC
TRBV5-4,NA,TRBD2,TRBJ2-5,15,CASSWTSAGQETQYF,TGTGCCAGCAGCTGGACTAGCGCGGGTCAAGAGACCCAGTACTTC
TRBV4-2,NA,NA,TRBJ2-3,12,CASRASTDTQYF,TGTGCCAGCAGGGCTAGCACAGATACGCAGTATTTT
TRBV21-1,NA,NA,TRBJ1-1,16,CASSKEAGQGDTEAFF,TGTGCCAGCAGCAAAGAGGCGGGACAGGGGGACACTGAAGCTTTCTTT
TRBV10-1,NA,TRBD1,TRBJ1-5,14,CASSDRQGYQPQHF,TGCGCCAGCAGTGATCGACAGGGTTATCAGCCCCAGCATTTT
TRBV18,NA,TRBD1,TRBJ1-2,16,CASSQVPGQGNYGYTF,TGTGCCAGCTCACAAGTCCCGGGACAGGGAAACTATGGCTACACCTTC
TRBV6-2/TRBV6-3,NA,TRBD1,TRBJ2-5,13,CASSKTGQETQYF,TGTGCCAGCAGCAAGACAGGGCAAGAGACCCAGTACTTC
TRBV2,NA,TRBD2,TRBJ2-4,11,CATSSGVVLDF,TGTGCCACTTCTAGCGGGGTCGTCTTGGACTTC
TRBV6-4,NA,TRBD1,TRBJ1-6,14,CASSDSTGGSPLHF,TGTGCCAGCAGTGACTCTACAGGGGGCTCACCCCTCCACTTT
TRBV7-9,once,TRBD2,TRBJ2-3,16,CASSSPPGGGSNTQYF,TGTGCCAGCAGCTCACCACCGGGGGGGGGATCAAATACGCAGTATTTT
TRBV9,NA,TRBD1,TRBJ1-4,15,CASSLTGTVNEKLFF,TGTGCCAGCAGCTTGACGGGGACAGTAAATGAAAAACTGTTTTTT
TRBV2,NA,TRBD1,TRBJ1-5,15,CASRLEGASNQPQHF,TGTGCCAGCAGGTTAGAGGGGGCGAGCAATCAGCCCCAGCATTTT
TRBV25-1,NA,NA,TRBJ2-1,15,CASSGRLDSYNEQFF,TGTGCCAGCAGTGGGCGACTGGACTCCTACAATGAGCAGTTCTTC
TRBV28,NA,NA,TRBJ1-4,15,CASSSRGFREEKLFF,TGTGCCAGCAGTTCCCGGGGGTTCAGAGAAGAAAAACTGTTTTTT
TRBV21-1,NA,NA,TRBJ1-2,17,CASLSLDRETQNYGYTF,TGTGCCAGCCTAAGTTTGGACAGGGAAACTCAGAACTATGGCTACACCTTC
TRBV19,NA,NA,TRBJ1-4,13,CASSEQVNEKLFF,TGTGCCAGTAGTGAACAGGTTAATGAAAAACTGTTTTTT
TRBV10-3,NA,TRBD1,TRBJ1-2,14,CAISDDRVTYGYTF,TGTGCCATCAGTGACGACAGGGTTACGTATGGCTACACCTTC
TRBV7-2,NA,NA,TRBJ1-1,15,CASSLAEGSNTEAFF,TGTGCCAGCAGCTTAGCGGAGGGGTCTAACACTGAAGCTTTCTTT
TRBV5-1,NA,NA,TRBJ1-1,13,CASTPAGVTEAFF,TGCGCCAGCACCCCGGCGGGGGTCACTGAAGCTTTCTTT
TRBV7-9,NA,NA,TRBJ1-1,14,CASSFGGPNTEAFF,TGTGCCAGCAGCTTCGGGGGTCCGAACACTGAAGCTTTCTTT
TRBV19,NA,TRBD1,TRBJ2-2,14,CASSQGANTGELFF,TGTGCCAGTAGTCAGGGGGCGAACACCGGGGAGCTGTTTTTT
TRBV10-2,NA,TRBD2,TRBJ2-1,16,CASSEWRGGLDNEQFF,TGCGCCAGCAGTGAGTGGCGGGGGGGCCTCGACAATGAGCAGTTCTTC
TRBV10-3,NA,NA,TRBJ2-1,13,CAISGPGINGQFF,TGTGCCATCAGTGGACCAGGGATCAATGGGCAGTTCTTC
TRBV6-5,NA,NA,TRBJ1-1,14,CASSYSRRVPEAFF,TGTGCCAGCAGTTACTCGAGGAGGGTCCCTGAAGCTTTCTTT
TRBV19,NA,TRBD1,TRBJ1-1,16,CASSTRGTGTETEAFF,TGTGCCAGTAGTACCCGCGGGACAGGGACGGAGACTGAAGCTTTCTTT
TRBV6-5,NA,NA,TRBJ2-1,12,CASSRGTNEQFF,TGTGCCAGCAGCCGGGGTACCAATGAGCAGTTCTTC
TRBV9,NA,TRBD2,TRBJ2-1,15,CASSVDSGGVNEQFF,TGTGCCAGCAGCGTAGATAGCGGGGGGGTCAATGAGCAGTTCTTC
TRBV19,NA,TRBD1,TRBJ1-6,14,CASSIGTGSSPLHF,TGTGCCAGTAGTATAGGGACAGGGAGTTCACCCCTCCACTTT
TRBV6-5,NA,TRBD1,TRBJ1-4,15,CASREQDRGFEKLFF,TGTGCCAGCAGAGAGCAGGACAGGGGGTTTGAAAAACTGTTTTTT
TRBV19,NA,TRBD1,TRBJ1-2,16,CASSFGGQAVNYGYTF,TGTGCCAGTAGTTTCGGTGGACAGGCGGTTAACTATGGCTACACCTTC
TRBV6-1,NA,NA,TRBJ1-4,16,CASSDKERATNEKLFF,TGTGCCAGCAGTGATAAGGAGAGGGCAACTAATGAAAAACTGTTTTTT
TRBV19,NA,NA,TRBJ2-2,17,CASTSIRRGQYTGELFF,TGTGCCAGTACCAGTATAAGGCGGGGGCAGTACACCGGGGAGCTGTTTTTT